This entry features one T cell receptor (beta chain) sequence. What it binds is unknown. Germline CDR1 and CDR2: MNHEY and SVGAGI. V lost 7 bases, J lost 4 bases, and 16 bases lay in between. This CDR3 has 14 residues. The protocol was immunoSEQ multiplex PCR, while the TCRdb copy is restricted to in-frame clones and leaves out a portion. The sample shows over 90,000 clones, 91% of them seen only once. The data are from a study of T cell responses to AZD1222 COVID-19 vaccine. Study-wide points: White British ancestry dominated among donors, who included more females, and clonal diversity was possibly underestimated. Among those given AZD1222, only six were seropositive at baseline. Nearly half of unique spike-specific TCRs reportedly avoided B.1.351 and B.1.1.7 mutated regions. Once two AZD1222 doses were given, Spike-specific TCR breadth and depth went up.

This chain joins TRBV6-5 and TRBJ1-2; possibly TRBD1 for D (5 bases). This clonotype originated in an adult in good health. The sequences come from peripheral blood, collected on day 0 of AZD1222 vaccination. As DNA, the CDR3 is TGTGCCAGCACGGGGCGTACAGCCTTCTATGGCTACACCTTC. This translates into CASTGRTAFYGYTF.